This T cell receptor beta chain derives from a study of OX40 agonist ivuxolimab in advanced cancers. Study information: The mean age was approximately 60 years, ranging from about 20 to 90, with less than 90% of participants male. Three patients, one with hepatocellular carcinoma and two with cutaneous melanoma, responded partially. Study results and caveats: Among the lowest levels of clonal expansion were found in partial responders at 0.1-3.0 mg/kg.

No patient had autoimmune disease or received systemic immunosuppression. CDR3 size: 11 residues. V lost 2 bases to trimming and J lost 12 bases, with 9 bases between them. Germline V gene sequence: CDR1 SGHTS, CDR2 YDEGEE. The repertoire was sequenced with immunoSEQ multiplex PCR; TCRdb's copy has only in-frame clones and lacks some. The data hold tens of thousands of clones, with roughly 84% observed a single time. This clone was observed once. The antigen is undetermined. Here the sequenced sample was CD4+ or CD8+ T cells sorted from blood, taken in a trial of the OX40 agonist ivuxolimab. The clonotype was recovered from an adult with an advanced solid tumor such as melanoma, head and neck, liver or kidney cancer. The chain recombines TRBV5-8 with TRBJ2-1; no definite D call. The CDR3 loop is CASSFGLGQFF. DNA for the CDR3: TGTGCCAGCAGCTTTGGCCTGGGGCAGTTCTTC.